This T cell receptor beta chain is drawn from a study of CD8 T cells in Susac syndrome. Roughly 0.45 to 1 ug RNA was reverse transcribed with random hexamers. The amplification used immunoSEQ multiplex PCR on TCR beta CDR3; it spanned 54 Vbeta and 13 Jbeta. Each CDR3 protein gets one entry after TCRdb re-called the immunoSEQ multiplex PCR reads with MiXCR. The sample has 250,000 or so distinct CDR3 sequences, over 85% seen once. This CDR3 comprises 15 residues. The germline V and J ends were trimmed by 2 bases and 3 bases, with 11 bases remaining between them. Blood CD8+ and CD4+ T cells underwent high-throughput TCR beta sequencing. Stable or active relapsing-remitting multiple sclerosis, untreated and meeting revised McDonald criteria, defined the controls. The CD8+ and CD4+ T cells were negatively isolated, with the TEMRA cells enriched by FACS.

This clonotype was obtained from a human donor with multiple sclerosis. This chain links TRBV12-3 or TRBV12-4 with TRBJ2-1, with D possibly being TRBD1 (6 bases). The material sequenced was CD4+ T cells from PBMCs. The CDR3: CASSLRGTVYNEQFF. CDR3 nucleotides: TGTGCCAGCAGTTTAAGGGGGACGGTCTACAATGAGCAGTTCTTC.